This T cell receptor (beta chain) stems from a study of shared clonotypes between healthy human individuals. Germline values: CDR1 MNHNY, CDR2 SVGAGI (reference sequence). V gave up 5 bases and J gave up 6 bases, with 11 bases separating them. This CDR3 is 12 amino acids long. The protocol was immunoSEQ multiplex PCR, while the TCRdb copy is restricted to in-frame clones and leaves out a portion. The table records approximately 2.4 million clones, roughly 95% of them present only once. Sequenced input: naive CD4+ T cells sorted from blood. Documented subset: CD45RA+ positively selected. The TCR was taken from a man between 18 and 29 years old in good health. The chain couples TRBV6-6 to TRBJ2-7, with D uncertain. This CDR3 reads CASSRTSGEQYF. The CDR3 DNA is TGTGCCAGCAGTAGGACCAGTGGCGAGCAGTACTTC.